This note documents a single T cell receptor beta chain sequence. The antigen it recognizes is unknown. Base qualities are missing; no much larger clone stands one base away. The study was a case-control design nested within a healthcare worker cohort in London, UK, with weekly nasopharyngeal swab PCR tests and blood sampling. Between 23 and 31 March 2020, the week of the UK lockdown, healthcare workers were enrolled and then followed up weekly for as long as 16 weeks. This sample was taken from a study of early T cells in non-severe SARS-CoV-2 infection (TCRdb year 2021). Background on the whole study: Bulk RNA from unsorted whole blood was used for TCR sequencing, so alpha and beta chains could not be paired. Beyond this particular receptor, the publication reports: VDJdb matching was skewed toward anti-spike CD8 responses and likely underestimated virus-specific expansions, missing private and CD4 specificities.

Library creation used 5' RACE. TCRdb shows the sequencer as NextSeq 500. To correct for sequencing error and PCR bias, the TCR library protocol tagged individual cDNA molecules with unique molecular identifiers. TCR alpha and beta chains were both sequenced, and the abundances of alpha and beta sequences in each sample were closely correlated with each other. Per the source publication's procedure: V gene, J gene and CDR3 annotation of TCR sequences was performed with Decombinator V4. TCRs were defined as expanded if a significant change between any two time points was detected under a Poisson model with p below 0.0001. TCR abundances were normalised to the total number of TCRs sequenced per sample and were expressed as counts per million. TRAV1-2 paired with TRAJ12, TRAJ20 or TRAJ33 defined MAIT TCRs, while TRAV10 paired with TRAJ18 defined iNKT TCRs. VDJdb, accessed 1 November 2021, was searched for CMV, EBV and SARS-CoV-2 annotated TCRs, excluding TCRs annotated for multiple antigens. TCRdb's own reprocessing of the public reads used fastp at Q25 and MiXCR and kept productive beta chains. CDR3 protein duplicates are merged, each entry listing the most common genes and DNA. The authors' filters were not applied to this entry. The sample contains fewer than 65,000 distinct CDR3 sequences, around 13% of them found a single time. Of the sample, around 1.4% is held by the ten largest clones.

The germline V gene encodes CDR1 SQVTM and CDR2 ANQGSEA. From cysteine to phenylalanine, the CDR3 is 11 amino acids long. CDR3 DNA only is kept here, 33 bases in frame from base 1. V is shortened by 4 bases, J by 7 bases, and the region joining them spans 10 bases. Recombination linked TRBV29-1 to TRBJ1-1; no D gene is confidently identified. Sample: whole blood. This TCR derives from an adult who was a healthcare worker with PCR-confirmed SARS-CoV-2 infection or an uninfected control (not recorded which). The nucleotide sequence is TGCAGCGTTGTGGCCGTCGGTGAAGCTTTCTTT. Its coded protein is CSVVAVGEAFF.